This T cell receptor (beta chain) was profiled in a study of T cell responses to AZD1222 COVID-19 vaccine. The repertoire was sequenced with immunoSEQ multiplex PCR; TCRdb's copy has only in-frame clones and lacks some. Of approximately 80,000 clones listed, around 84% are singletons. There are 14 residues in the CDR3. Germline V gene lookup returns CDR1 SGHRS and CDR2 YFSETQ. V dropped 0 bases and J dropped 8 bases, with 9 bases sitting between them. Regarding this clone: Its antigen is as yet unknown.

Study-wide results and limits: Seropositivity was recorded at baseline in only a handful of AZD1222 recipients. White British donors predominated, females outnumbered males, and clonal diversity was possibly underestimated.

The sequences come from peripheral blood, collected on day 0 of AZD1222 vaccination. This clonotype was sampled from an adult in good health. The V and J genes are TRBV5-1 and TRBJ1-6; D is perhaps TRBD1 (6 bases). The CDR3: CASSLGDTDSPLHF. CDR3 nucleotide sequence: TGCGCCAGCAGCTTGGGGGACACCGATTCACCCCTCCACTTT. The whole variable domain, filled in from reference TRBV5-1 and TRBJ1-6, reads KAGVTQTPRYLIKTRGQQVTLSCSPISGHRSVSWYQQTPGQGLQFLFEYFSETQRNKGNFPGRFSGRQFSNSRSEMNVSTLELGDSALYLCASSLGDTDSPLHFGNGTRLTVT.